The 24 T cell receptor beta chains below all came from one sample that was sequenced in a study of T cell clonality in common variable immunodeficiency. Generated by immunoSEQ multiplex PCR, the TCRdb table keeps only in-frame clones and is missing some. The sample gives about 64,000 clones, none seen only once, and the top ten clones hold less than 2%. Sequences were obtained from peripheral blood mononuclear cells. The origin of the receptors is a person aged 18 to 70 in good health.

The sample holds many counts of this clone. The read gets to within 3 residues of the CDR3 end, and the germline J gene fills in the rest. The chain has TRBV7-9 and TRBJ2-3, with 7 bases lining up with TRBD2. Germline V gives CDR1 SEHNR, CDR2 FQNEAQ (reference sequence). J was trimmed by 7 bases and V by 5 bases; bases with no gene match: 12. There are 15 residues in the CDR3. CDR3 DNA (partial): TGTGCCAGCAGCCAGAGGCTAGCGGAACTTAATACG. Amino acid sequence: CASSQRLAELNT. The whole CDR3 sequence is CASSQRLAELNTQYF. The complete variable domain, with remaining parts taken from reference TRBV7-9 and TRBJ2-3, reads DTGVSQNPRHKITKRGQNVTFRCDPISEHNRLYWYRQTLGQGPEFLTYFQNEAQLEKSRLLSDRFSAERPKGSFSTLEIQRTEQGDSAMYLCASSQRLAELNTQYFGPGTRLTVL.

This clone was counted ten times or more. The DNA ends 3 residues before the CDR3 does, and the rest of the CDR3 is filled in from the germline J gene. The gene calls are TRBV7-2 and TRBJ2-7; 7 bases agree with TRBD2. Germline trimming cut 4 bases from V and 0 bases from J; bases unmatched to any gene: 3. The CDR3 has 14 residues. Germline-derived CDR1 and CDR2 are SGHTA and FQGNSA. The CDR3 sequence: CASSSQRGSYEQYF. CDR3 DNA, as far as it was read: TGTGCCAGCAGCTCACAGCGGGGCTCCTACGAG.

This clone was detected ten times or more. The CDR3 end is not reached by the read, which stops 3 residues before it; the germline J gene fills it in. The chain couples TRBV18 to TRBJ2-2, with D maybe TRBD1 (6 bases). Trimming cost V 5 bases and J 1 base, with 8 bases left between them. Germline CDR1 reads KGHSH; CDR2 reads LQKENI. The CDR3 contains 14 residues. Incomplete CDR3 DNA: TGTGCCAGCTCAGGGACAATGAACACCGGGGAG. It codes for CASSGTMNTGE. The whole CDR3 protein is CASSGTMNTGELFF.

This clone was counted ten times or more. Read coverage stops 3 residues before the CDR3 terminus; the germline J gene supplies the remainder. The genes are TRBV7-2 and TRBJ1-1, with no clear D. V was cut by 0 bases and J by 1 base, with 9 bases left in between. The germline gives CDR1 SGHTA, CDR2 FQGNSA. The CDR3 has 15 residues. CDR3 sequence: CASSLALAGNTEAFF. The covered CDR3 bases are TGTGCCAGCAGCTTAGCTCTGGCTGGGAACACTGAA.

This clone was detected only a few times. The DNA ends 3 residues before the CDR3 does, and the rest of the CDR3 is filled in from the germline J gene. The chain is built from TRBV19 and TRBJ1-2; a possible D gene is TRBD1 (6 bases). Germline CDR1 reads LNHDA; CDR2 reads SQIVND (reference sequence). The CDR3 has 13 residues. The part of the CDR3 DNA that was read is TGTGCCACCAGGGGTGGTATCTCCTACGAC. Amino acids: CATRGGISYD. The full CDR3 protein reads CATRGGISYDYTF. Supplemented by reference TRBV19 and TRBJ1-2, the full variable domain reads DGGITQSPKYLFRKEGQNVTLSCEQNLNHDAMYWYRQDPGQGLRLIYYSQIVNDFQKGDIAEGYSVSREKKESFPLTVTSAQKNPTAFYLCATRGGISYDYTFGSGTRLTVV.

This clone showed up many times. The CDR3 reads CASSLRVGGGESPQHF. The covered CDR3 bases are TGTGCCAGCAGTTTAAGGGTGGGCGGGGGTGAGTCGCCC. The rearrangement uses TRBV12-3 or TRBV12-4 and TRBJ1-5; possibly TRBD1 for D (5 bases). Read data end 3 residues before the CDR3 end; the end is taken from the germline J gene. V dropped 2 bases and J dropped 9 bases, with 20 bases sitting between them. There are 16 residues in the CDR3.

At least ten counts were recorded for this clone. With the read ending 3 residues before the CDR3 end, the germline J gene is used to fill in that end. The chain has TRBV28 and TRBJ2-7; D remains unclear. The CDR3 consists of 13 residues. From germline, CDR1 is MDHEN and CDR2 SYDVKM. Trimming stripped 1 base from V and 3 bases from J, with 7 bases between. CDR3 DNA (partial): TGTGCCAGCAGTTTATATGGCCTCTACGAG. This sequence encodes CASSLYGLYE. The full CDR3 protein is CASSLYGLYEQYF.

This clone was detected many times. The read ends 3 residues early relative to the CDR3; the germline J gene fills the gap. The J gene is TRBJ1-2, the V gene TRBV7-3, with D uncertain. The CDR3 is 12 residues long. Trimming removed 5 bases at V and 4 bases at J, with 8 bases between. Per germline, CDR1 SGHTA and CDR2 FQGTGA. The CDR3 spells CASSPGIYGYTF. CDR3 DNA, as far as it was read: TGTGCCAGCAGCCCAGGCATCTATGGC. The whole variable domain, filled in from reference TRBV7-3 and TRBJ1-2, reads GAGVSQTPSNKVTEKGKYVELRCDPISGHTALYWYRQSLGQGPEFLIYFQGTGAADDSGLPNDRFFAVRPEGSVSTLKIQRTERGDSAVYLCASSPGIYGYTFGSGTRLTVV.

As to this clone: The CDR3 end is not reached by the read, which stops 3 residues before it; the germline J gene fills it in. The rearrangement links TRBV10-2 to TRBJ2-7, with D tentatively TRBD1 (5 bases). Trimming shortened V by 4 bases and J by 0 bases, and 7 bases separated the two germline ends. Germline CDR1 is WSHSY and CDR2 is SAAADI. This CDR3 spans 13 amino acids. The sequenced part of the CDR3 DNA is TGCGCCAGCAGTGGGACAAACTCCTACGAG. Translation gives CASSGTNSYE. The CDR3 as a whole reads CASSGTNSYEQYF.

In its sample, this clone was seen many times. The read is 3 residues too short to cover the CDR3 end, so that end is filled in from the germline J gene. This rearrangement joins TRBV20-1 to TRBJ2-1, with 11 bases that match TRBD2. CDR3 length: 14 residues. V shed 3 bases, J shed 7 bases, and the junction held 5 bases outside the gene matches. The V gene's germline CDR1 is DFQATT and CDR2 SNEGSKA (reference sequence). The CDR3: CSARLTSGINEQFF. Incomplete CDR3 DNA: TGCAGTGCTAGGCTGACTAGCGGGATAAATGAG.

The table lists this clone with many counts. Sequencing ends 3 residues short of the CDR3 end; the germline J gene provides the rest. The chain carries TRBV5-1 and TRBJ2-4; a possible D gene is TRBD2 (5 bases). This CDR3 has 13 residues. Deletions cut 1 base from V and 8 bases from J, with 10 bases between. From germline, CDR1 is SGHRS and CDR2 YFSETQ. CDR3: CASSLNSRDIQYF. The DNA read from the CDR3 is TGCGCCAGCAGCTTGAATTCGAGGGACATT.

The sample holds many counts of this clone. The CDR3 extends 3 residues past the end of the read, so its final part is completed from the germline J gene. The rearrangement uses TRBV5-4 and TRBJ2-1; D uncertain. The CDR3 contains 15 residues. CDR1 is SGHNT and CDR2 is YYREEE in the germline V gene (reference sequence). The V end was cut by 2 bases, the J end by 0 bases, with 9 bases between. The CDR3 DNA, read in part, is TGTGCCAGCAGCTTTAGGCGGAGCTCCTACAATGAG. This translates into CASSFRRSSYNE. The whole CDR3 protein reads CASSFRRSSYNEQFF.

This clone was picked up many times. The read finishes 3 residues shy of the CDR3 end, and the germline J gene is used to complete it. The rearrangement joins TRBV6-4 to TRBJ2-1; 7 bases are a match to TRBD2. V dropped 7 bases and J dropped 0; count of bases not matched to a gene: 3. This CDR3 spans 14 amino acids. Looked up from germline, CDR1 is MRHNA and CDR2 is SNTAGT. Incomplete CDR3 DNA: TGTGCCAGCAAAGCGGGGTCCTCCTACAATGAG. It codes for CASKAGSSYNE. The whole CDR3 sequence reads CASKAGSSYNEQFF.

This clone was counted many times. The CDR3 end lies 3 residues beyond the end of the read and is filled in from the germline J gene. J is TRBJ1-1 and V is TRBV19; D gene unclear. The V end lost 7 bases, the J end lost 0 bases, and 9 bases lay between the germline ends. The CDR3 has 13 amino acids. Germline CDR1 and CDR2: LNHDA and SQIVND (reference sequence). The sequenced CDR3 bases are TGTGCCAGTAAGGGCCAGTTGAACACTGAA. Translating it yields CASKGQLNTE. The full CDR3 is CASKGQLNTEAFF. The variable domain in full, completed from reference TRBV19 and TRBJ1-1, reads DGGITQSPKYLFRKEGQNVTLSCEQNLNHDAMYWYRQDPGQGLRLIYYSQIVNDFQKGDIAEGYSVSREKKESFPLTVTSAQKNPTAFYLCASKGQLNTEAFFGQGTRLTVV.

This clone was recorded at least ten times. The read halts 3 residues ahead of the CDR3 end, with the missing end drawn from the germline J gene. This sequence joins TRBV7-9 and TRBJ1-2, with D unclear. This CDR3 spans 13 amino acids. Germline V gene data show CDR1 as SEHNR and CDR2 as FQNEAQ (reference sequence). V lost 4 bases and J lost 4, with 10 bases in between. The CDR3 bases that were read are TGTGCCAGCAGCTCCGACGGACTCTATGGC. Translated, it gives CASSSDGLYG. The whole CDR3 sequence reads CASSSDGLYGYTF. The full variable domain, its missing parts supplied by reference TRBV7-9 and TRBJ1-2, is DTGVSQNPRHKITKRGQNVTFRCDPISEHNRLYWYRQTLGQGPEFLTYFQNEAQLEKSRLLSDRFSAERPKGSFSTLEIQRTEQGDSAMYLCASSSDGLYGYTFGSGTRLTVV.

This clone has at least ten counts. The read terminates 3 residues before the CDR3 end, so the remaining end is supplied by the germline J gene. V usage is TRBV10-2 and J usage is TRBJ2-7, with 12 bases that match TRBD2. The junction had 8 bases not matched to a gene; V was cut back by 5 bases and J by 6 bases. CDR1 and CDR2 from the germline V gene are WSHSY and SAAADI. This CDR3 region has 15 residues. CDR3 sequence reads: CASSLTTSGSSEQYF. The DNA read from the CDR3 is TGCGCCAGCAGTTTAACGACTAGCGGGAGTTCCGAG.

This clone was detected many times. Sequencing ends 3 residues short of the CDR3 end; the germline J gene provides the rest. The V call is TRBV20-1, the J call TRBJ2-1; 7 bases are shared with TRBD2. Germline lookup yields CDR1 DFQATT and CDR2 SNEGSKA (reference sequence). Losses at the gene ends were 0 bases for V and 4 bases for J; bases not matched to a gene: 15. The CDR3 consists of 18 residues. CDR3 bases read: TGCAGTGCTAGAGATGAGGTAGCGGGTAACCTTCTATACAATGAG. The encoded protein is CSARDEVAGNLLYNE. The whole CDR3 protein is CSARDEVAGNLLYNEQFF.

This clone was seen repeatedly, ten times or more. Coverage ceases 3 residues before the CDR3 finishes, and the germline J gene fills in the end. This sequence joins TRBV2 and TRBJ2-1; possibly TRBD2 for D (7 bases). Trimming pared 0 bases from V and 5 bases from J, leaving 14 bases between. The V gene's germline CDR1 is SNHLY and CDR2 FYNNEI. The CDR3 extends over 16 amino acids. This CDR3 reads CASSEAGGGLDNEQFF. The part of the CDR3 DNA that was read is TGTGCCAGCAGTGAAGCGGGGGGGGGCTTGGACAATGAG.

The table lists this clone with many counts. The sequenced CDR3 bases are TGTGCCAGCAGCCAAGTGGGGACAGGGTTGGGGTATGGC. It specifies CASSQVGTGLGYG. The whole CDR3 protein is CASSQVGTGLGYGYTF. The chain combines TRBV4-2 with TRBJ1-2; 9 bases are a match to TRBD1. The read finishes 3 residues shy of the CDR3 end, and the germline J gene is used to complete it. The J segment lost 5 bases and the V segment lost 1 base, leaving 8 bases of the junction unmatched. Germline V CDR1 and CDR2: LGHNA, YNFKEQ. The CDR3 runs to 16 residues.

This clone appeared many times. Read data end 3 residues before the CDR3 end; the end is taken from the germline J gene. This chain connects TRBV5-1 to TRBJ2-1, with 7 bases aligning to TRBD2. In germline, CDR1 is SGHRS, CDR2 YFSETQ. With 0 bases clipped from V and 7 bases from J, the junction kept 4 bases outside the gene matches. The length of the CDR3 is 14 residues. Incomplete CDR3 DNA: TGCGCCAGCAGCTTGGAGCTAGCGGAGAATGAG. Amino acids: CASSLELAENE. The complete CDR3 sequence is CASSLELAENEQFF.

At least ten counts were recorded for this clone. The read ends 3 residues shy of where the CDR3 ends; the end is completed using the germline J gene. The genes are TRBV30 and TRBJ1-2; D uncertain. The CDR3 consists of 13 residues. Germline CDR1 and CDR2: GTSNPN and SVGIG (reference sequence). V was clipped by 3 bases and J by 0 bases, with 8 bases between them. The CDR3: CAWRRMANYGYTF. CDR3 DNA, as far as it was read: TGTGCCTGGAGGCGGATGGCTAACTATGGC.

At least ten counts were recorded for this clone. The CDR3 end is not reached by the read, which stops 3 residues before it; the germline J gene fills it in. This chain links TRBV6-1 with TRBJ2-1; 10 bases map to TRBD1. CDR1 is MNHNS, CDR2 SASEGT, per germline. Unmatched junction bases numbered 9, after V lost 4 bases and J lost 6 bases. The CDR3 sequence is 16 residues long. Here the CDR3 reads CASSAITGTGVNEQFF. CDR3 bases read: TGTGCCAGCAGTGCCATTACCGGGACAGGGGTCAATGAG.

At least ten counts were recorded for this clone. The DNA ends 3 residues before the CDR3 does, and the rest of the CDR3 is filled in from the germline J gene. The gene calls are TRBV20-1 and TRBJ1-1, with unresolved D. Germline CDR1 is DFQATT and CDR2 is SNEGSKA (reference sequence). V lost 2 bases to trimming and J lost 1 base, with 11 bases between them. CDR3 length equals 14 residues. This chain's CDR3 is CSARPTLRNTEAFF. The sequenced CDR3 bases are TGCAGTGCTAGACCGACTCTTCGGAACACTGAA.

Many counts were recorded for this clone. The CDR3 goes on 3 residues after the read ends, and that part is filled in from the germline J gene. The chain has TRBV19 and TRBJ1-6; D may be TRBD1 (6 bases). V was shortened by 7 bases and J by 10 bases, with 17 bases between the two germline ends. Germline V lookup: CDR1 LNHDA, CDR2 SQIVND (reference sequence). The CDR3 length is 14 residues. CDR3 sequence: CASTGPGVRSPLHF. CDR3 bases read: TGTGCCAGTACCGGACCAGGGGTCCGCTCACCC.